The T cell receptor (beta chain) under discussion was sequenced for a study of blood T cell repertoires in COVID-19. Overall study: The United States, Italy and Spain were the sources of the acute and convalescent COVID-19 samples.

Produced via immunoSEQ multiplex PCR; TCRdb's table is partial and in-frame only. Found here are some 140,000 clones, around four fifths of them singletons; the top ten hold about 2.3%. Participant reports of clinical history set cohort assignment. The CDR3 runs 14 residues. V dropped 3 bases and J dropped 11 bases, with 14 bases sitting between them. Germline assignment: CDR1 LNHDA and CDR2 SQIVND (reference sequence). The genes are TRBV19 and TRBJ1-6; unclear D gene. The source is a man aged 35 to 55 with acute COVID-19. The sample comprised PBMCs or T cells enriched from blood (not recorded which). The CDR3 bases are TGTGCCAGTAGTATTCGGCCGGACGGGGCACCCCTCCACTTT. Protein: CASSIRPDGAPLHF.